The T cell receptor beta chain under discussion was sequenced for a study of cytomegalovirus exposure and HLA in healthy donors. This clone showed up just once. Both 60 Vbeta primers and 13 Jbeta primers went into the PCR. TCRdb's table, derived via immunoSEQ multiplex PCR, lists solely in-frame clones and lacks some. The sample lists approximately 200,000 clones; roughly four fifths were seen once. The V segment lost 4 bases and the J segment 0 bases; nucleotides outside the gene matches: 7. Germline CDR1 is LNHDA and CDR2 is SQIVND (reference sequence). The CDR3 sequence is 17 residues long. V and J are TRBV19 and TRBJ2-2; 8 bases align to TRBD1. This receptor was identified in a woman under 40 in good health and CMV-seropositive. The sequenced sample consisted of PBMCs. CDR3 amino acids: CASSRPGQASNTGELFF. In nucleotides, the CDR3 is TGTGCCAGTAGTAGGCCGGGACAGGCTTCGAACACCGGGGAGCTGTTTTTT.